What follows describes a single TCR beta chain. The data originate from a study of cytomegalovirus exposure and HLA in healthy donors. Looked up from germline, CDR1 is SNHLY and CDR2 is FYNNEI. Losses at the gene ends were 11 bases for V and 6 bases for J; bases not matched to a gene: 13. CDR3 size: 14 residues. The PCR used 60 Vbeta and 13 Jbeta primers. TCRdb keeps only in-frame clones here, not all; method: immunoSEQ multiplex PCR. The clone table shows under 150,000 clones, with the ten largest holding about 1.6%. The clonotype was recovered from a middle-aged woman in good health and CMV-seronegative. The V call is TRBV2, the J call TRBJ2-5, with 9 bases that match TRBD2. The specimen was PBMCs. The CDR3: CASGGGGALKTQYF. CDR3 DNA: TGTGCCTCCGGCGGCGGGGGGGCGTTAAAGACCCAGTACTTC.